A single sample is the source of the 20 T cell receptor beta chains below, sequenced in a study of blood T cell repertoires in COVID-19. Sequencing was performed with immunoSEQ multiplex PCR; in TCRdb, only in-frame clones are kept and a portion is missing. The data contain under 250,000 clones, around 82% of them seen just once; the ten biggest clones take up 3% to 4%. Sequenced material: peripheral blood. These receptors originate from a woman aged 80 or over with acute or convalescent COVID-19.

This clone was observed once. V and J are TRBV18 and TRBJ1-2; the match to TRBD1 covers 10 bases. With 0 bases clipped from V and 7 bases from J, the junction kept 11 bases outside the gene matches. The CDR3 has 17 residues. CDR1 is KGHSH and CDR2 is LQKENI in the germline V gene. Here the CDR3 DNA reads TGTGCCAGCTCACCACCGATTTCCCCCCGGACAGGGGGTGGCTACACCTTC. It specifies CASSPPISPRTGGGYTF.

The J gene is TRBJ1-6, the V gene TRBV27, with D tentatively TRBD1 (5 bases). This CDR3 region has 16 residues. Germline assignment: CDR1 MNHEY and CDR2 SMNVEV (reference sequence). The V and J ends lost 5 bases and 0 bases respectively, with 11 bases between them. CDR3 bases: TGTGCCAGCAGTCTGCAGGGAAGCTCCTATAATTCACCCCTCCACTTT. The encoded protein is CASSLQGSSYNSPLHF.

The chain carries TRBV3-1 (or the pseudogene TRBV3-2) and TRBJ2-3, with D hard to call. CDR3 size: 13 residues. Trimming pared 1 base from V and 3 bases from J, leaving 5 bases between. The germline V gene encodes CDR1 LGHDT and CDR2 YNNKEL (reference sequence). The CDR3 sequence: CASSQAGTDTQYF. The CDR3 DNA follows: TGTGCCAGCAGCCAAGCGGGTACAGATACGCAGTATTTT.

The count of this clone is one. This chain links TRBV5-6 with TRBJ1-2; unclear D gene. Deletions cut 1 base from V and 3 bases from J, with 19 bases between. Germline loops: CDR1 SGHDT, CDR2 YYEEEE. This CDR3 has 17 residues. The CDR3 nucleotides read TGTGCCAGCAGCTTGAGGACTTTAGTTCGGCTTCACTATGGCTACACCTTC. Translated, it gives CASSLRTLVRLHYGYTF. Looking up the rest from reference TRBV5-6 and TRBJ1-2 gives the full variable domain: DAGVTQSPTHLIKTRGQQVTLRCSPKSGHDTVSWYQQALGQGPQFIFQYYEEEERQRGNFPDRFSGHQFPNYSSELNVNALLLGDSALYLCASSLRTLVRLHYGYTFGSGTRLTVV.

The CDR3 is CASSLATGWGIQYF. Here the CDR3 DNA reads TGCGCCAGCAGCTTGGCGACAGGGTGGGGGATTCAGTACTTC. The V call is TRBV5-1, the J call TRBJ2-4; 7 positions match TRBD1. After removal of 0 bases from V and 10 bases from J, the junction contained 7 bases not matched to a gene. Per germline, CDR1 SGHRS and CDR2 YFSETQ. The CDR3 runs 14 residues.

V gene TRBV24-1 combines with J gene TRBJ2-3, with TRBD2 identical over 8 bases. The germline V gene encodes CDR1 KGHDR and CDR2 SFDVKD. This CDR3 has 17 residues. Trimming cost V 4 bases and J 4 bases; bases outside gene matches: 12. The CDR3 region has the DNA TGTGCCACCAGTGACCCGCTAGCGGGTAATTTCCCAGATACGCAGTATTTT. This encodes CATSDPLAGNFPDTQYF.

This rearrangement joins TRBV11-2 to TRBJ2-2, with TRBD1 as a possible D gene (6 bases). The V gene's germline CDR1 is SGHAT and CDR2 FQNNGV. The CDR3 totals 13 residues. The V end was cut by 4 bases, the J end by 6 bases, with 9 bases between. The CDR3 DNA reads TGTGCCAGCAGCTCACAGGGCGCCGGGGAGCTGTTTTTT. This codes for CASSSQGAGELFF.

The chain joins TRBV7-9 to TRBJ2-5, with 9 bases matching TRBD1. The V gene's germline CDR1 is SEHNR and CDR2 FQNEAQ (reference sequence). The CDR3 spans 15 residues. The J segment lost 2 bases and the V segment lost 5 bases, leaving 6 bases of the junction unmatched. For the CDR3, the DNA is TGTGCCAGCAGCACCTCGGGACAGGGTCAAGAGACCCAGTACTTC. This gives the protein CASSTSGQGQETQYF. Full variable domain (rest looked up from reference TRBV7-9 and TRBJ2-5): DTGVSQNPRHKITKRGQNVTFRCDPISEHNRLYWYRQTLGQGPEFLTYFQNEAQLEKSRLLSDRFSAERPKGSFSTLEIQRTEQGDSAMYLCASSTSGQGQETQYFGPGTRLLVL.

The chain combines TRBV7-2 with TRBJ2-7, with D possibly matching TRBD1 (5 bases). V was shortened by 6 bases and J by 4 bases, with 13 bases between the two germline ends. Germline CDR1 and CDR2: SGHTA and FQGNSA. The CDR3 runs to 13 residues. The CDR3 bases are TGTGCCAGCAGTATCGAACAGGAATACGAGCAGTACTTC. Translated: CASSIEQEYEQYF. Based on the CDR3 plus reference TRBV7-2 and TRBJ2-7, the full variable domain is GAGVSQSPSNKVTEKGKDVELRCDPISGHTALYWYRQSLGQGLEFLIYFQGNSAPDKSGLPSDRFSAERTGGSVSTLTIQRTQQEDSAVYLCASSIEQEYEQYFGPGTRLTVT.

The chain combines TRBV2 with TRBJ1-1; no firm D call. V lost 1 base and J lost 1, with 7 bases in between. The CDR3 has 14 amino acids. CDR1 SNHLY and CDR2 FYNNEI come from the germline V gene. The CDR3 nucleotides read TGTGCCAGCAGTGAAGGCCACAAGAACACTGAAGCTTTCTTT. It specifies CASSEGHKNTEAFF.

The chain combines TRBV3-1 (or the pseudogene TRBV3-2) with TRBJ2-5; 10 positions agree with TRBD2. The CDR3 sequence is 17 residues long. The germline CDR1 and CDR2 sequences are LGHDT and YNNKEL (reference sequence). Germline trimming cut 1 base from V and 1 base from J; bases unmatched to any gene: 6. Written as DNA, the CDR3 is TGTGCCAGCAGCCAAGGTCCTAGCGGGGGAGGCCAAGAGACCCAGTACTTC. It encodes CASSQGPSGGGQETQYF.

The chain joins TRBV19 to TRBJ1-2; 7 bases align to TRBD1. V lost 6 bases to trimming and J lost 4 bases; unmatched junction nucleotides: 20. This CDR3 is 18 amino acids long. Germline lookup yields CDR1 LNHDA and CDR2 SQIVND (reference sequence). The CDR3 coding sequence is TGTGCCAGTAGCCCGATAGACAGGGTCGTATTTTCACGCTATGGCTACACCTTC. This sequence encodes CASSPIDRVVFSRYGYTF.

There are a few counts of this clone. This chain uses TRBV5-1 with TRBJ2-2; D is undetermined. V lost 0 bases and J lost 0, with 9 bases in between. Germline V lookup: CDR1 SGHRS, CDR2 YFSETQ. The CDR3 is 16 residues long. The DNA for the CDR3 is TGCGCCAGCAGCTTGGAAACAGCCACGAACACCGGGGAGCTGTTTTTT. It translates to CASSLETATNTGELFF.

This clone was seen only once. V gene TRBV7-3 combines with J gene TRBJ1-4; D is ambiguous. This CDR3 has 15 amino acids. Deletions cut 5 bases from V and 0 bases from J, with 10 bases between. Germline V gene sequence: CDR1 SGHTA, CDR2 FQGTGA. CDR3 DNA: TGTGCCAGCAGCCAAACCGGGACAACTAATGAAAAACTGTTTTTT. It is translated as CASSQTGTTNEKLFF.

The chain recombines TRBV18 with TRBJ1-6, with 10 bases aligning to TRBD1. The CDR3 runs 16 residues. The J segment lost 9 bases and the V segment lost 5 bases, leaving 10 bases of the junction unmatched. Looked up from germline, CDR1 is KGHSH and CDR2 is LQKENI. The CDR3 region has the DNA TGTGCCAGCTCATCATATTTCGGGACAGGGGCTTCACCCCTCCACTTT. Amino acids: CASSSYFGTGASPLHF. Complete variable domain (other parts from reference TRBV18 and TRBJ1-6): NAGVMQNPRHLVRRRGQEARLRCSPMKGHSHVYWYRQLPEEGLKFMVYLQKENIIDESGMPKERFSAEFPKEGPSILRIQQVVRGDSAAYFCASSSYFGTGASPLHFGNGTRLTVT.

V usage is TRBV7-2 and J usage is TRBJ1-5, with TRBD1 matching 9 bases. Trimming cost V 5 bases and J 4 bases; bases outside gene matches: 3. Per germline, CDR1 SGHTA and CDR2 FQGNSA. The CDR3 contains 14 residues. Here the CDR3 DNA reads TGTGCCAGCAGCCCAGGGACAGGGAATCAGCCCCAGCATTTT. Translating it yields CASSPGTGNQPQHF.

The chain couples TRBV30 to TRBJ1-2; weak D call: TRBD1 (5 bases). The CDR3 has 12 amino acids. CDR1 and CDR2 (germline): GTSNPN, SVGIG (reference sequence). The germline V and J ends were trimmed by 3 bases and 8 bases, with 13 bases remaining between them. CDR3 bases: TGTGCCTGGAGCCCAGGGAACGCGGGCTACACCTTC. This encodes CAWSPGNAGYTF.

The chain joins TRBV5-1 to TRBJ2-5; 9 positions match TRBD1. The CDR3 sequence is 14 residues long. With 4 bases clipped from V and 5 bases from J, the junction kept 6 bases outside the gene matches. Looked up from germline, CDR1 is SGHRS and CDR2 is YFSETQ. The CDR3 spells CASSDDRGFETQYF. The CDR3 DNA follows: TGCGCCAGCAGCGACGACAGGGGGTTCGAGACCCAGTACTTC.

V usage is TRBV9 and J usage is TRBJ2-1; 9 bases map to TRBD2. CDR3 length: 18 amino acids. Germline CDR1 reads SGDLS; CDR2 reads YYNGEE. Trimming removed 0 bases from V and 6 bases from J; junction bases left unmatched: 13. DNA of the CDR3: TGTGCCAGCAGCGTAGCGGCGGGGGGGCGATTAATTATCAATGAGCAGTTCTTC. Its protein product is CASSVAAGGRLIINEQFF. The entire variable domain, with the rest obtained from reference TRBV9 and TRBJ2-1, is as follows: DSGVTQTPKHLITATGQRVTLRCSPRSGDLSVYWYQQSLDQGLQFLIQYYNGEERAKGNILERFSAQQFPDLHSELNLSSLELGDSALYFCASSVAAGGRLIINEQFFGPGTRLTVL.

This CDR3 is CASSYSSSGPADTQYF. CDR3 coding DNA: TGTGCCAGCAGTTACTCTTCTAGCGGGCCGGCGGATACGCAGTATTTT. This chain uses TRBV6-5 with TRBJ2-3; 8 bases match TRBD2. The CDR3 spans 16 residues. The junction had 8 bases not matched to a gene; V was cut back by 0 bases and J by 6 bases. The germline CDR1 and CDR2 sequences are MNHEY and SVGAGI.